These T cell receptor beta chains were read from a single sample in a study of T-cell memory formation after mild COVID-19. TCRdb re-called the 5' RACE reads through MiXCR, storing one row per CDR3 protein. The table has 150,000 or so distinct CDR3 sequences, around a tenth seen once. The specimen sequenced was PBMCs or a T cell subset sorted from them (not recorded which). Source of these receptors: a man aged 18 to 35 who had mild COVID-19 (a few samples of this study predate the infection). Cell type and time point are not known. The CDR3 runs from the conserved cysteine through the conserved F or W. The D gene is left open where the match is weak. Rows give clone size only sometimes, using once, few, many, or a class for an expanded clone.

V gene: TRBV4-3
clone size: many
D gene: NA
CDR3 protein: CASSRRAASGTDTQYF

V gene: TRBV7-9
clone size: few
D gene: NA
CDR3 protein: CASSHQVDIQYF

V gene: TRBV29-1
clone size: many
D gene: TRBD2
CDR3 protein: CSVSQTSGGQGETQYF

V gene: TRBV7-7
clone size: many
D gene: TRBD1
CDR3 protein: CASSLGTGGQETQYF

V gene: TRBV7-6
clone size: many
D gene: TRBD2
CDR3 protein: CASSAAGTSGGTSQETQYF

V gene: TRBV20-1
clone size: many
D gene: NA
CDR3 protein: CSAAGPGNTIYF

V gene: TRBV18
clone size: NA
D gene: NA
CDR3 protein: CASAAEGNTIYF

V gene: TRBV10-3
clone size: NA
D gene: NA
CDR3 protein: CAISDSGTQYF

V gene: TRBV23-1
clone size: few
D gene: NA
CDR3 protein: CASSQPGRGQLMKNCFF

V gene: TRBV11-2
clone size: few
D gene: NA
CDR3 protein: CASSSNRGALNSPLHF

V gene: TRBV7-8
clone size: few
D gene: NA
CDR3 protein: CASRNYRDGNYEQYF

V gene: TRBV29-1
clone size: NA
D gene: NA
CDR3 protein: CSTQGRGSFGTQYF

V gene: TRBV28
clone size: NA
D gene: TRBD1
CDR3 protein: CASGSVRTGEQPQHF

V gene: TRBV3-1
clone size: few
D gene: NA
CDR3 protein: CASSQDVNSYNEQFF

V gene: TRBV20-1
clone size: NA
D gene: NA
CDR3 protein: CSARRGPTGVRQFF

V gene: TRBV7-2
clone size: many
D gene: NA
CDR3 protein: CASSQSRDGEQFF

V gene: TRBV20-1
clone size: NA
D gene: NA
CDR3 protein: CSPPGGNTEAFF

V gene: TRBV20-1
clone size: many
D gene: TRBD2
CDR3 protein: CSATTSGGKSGTDTQYF

V gene: TRBV4-2
clone size: many
D gene: NA
CDR3 protein: CASSRGSPSNYGYTF

V gene: TRBV5-1
clone size: few
D gene: NA
CDR3 protein: CASSFSRESYNEQFF

V gene: TRBV20-1
clone size: NA
D gene: NA
CDR3 protein: CSAEDPRGVGNTEAFF

V gene: TRBV5-1
clone size: NA
D gene: NA
CDR3 protein: CASSLAGGPKDEKLFF

V gene: TRBV5-8
clone size: NA
D gene: TRBD1
CDR3 protein: CASSFTGGLGAFF

V gene: TRBV28
clone size: NA
D gene: TRBD2
CDR3 protein: CASSPGVAGGLQETQYF

V gene: TRBV12-3/TRBV12-4
clone size: many
D gene: NA
CDR3 protein: CASSLERGKQYF

V gene: TRBV6-6
clone size: NA
D gene: NA
CDR3 protein: CASSYDRNYEQYF

V gene: TRBV10-1
clone size: NA
D gene: TRBD2
CDR3 protein: CASSESGGAEATQYF